The T cell receptor beta chain described here comes from a study of blood T cells in healthy people across ages (dated by TCRdb to 2013 to 2016). At the level of the whole study: In model experiments, template switching captured roughly one uniquely barcoded TCR beta cDNA molecule for every two T cells. Donors of different ages were randomly distributed across sequencing lanes to avoid experimental bias. The study measured age-related changes in TCR beta repertoire diversity using deep sequencing normalized with unique cDNA molecular identifiers. The donors were divided into four age groups: young (average around 16 years), middle-aged (approximately 41), aged (about 60) and long-lived (82). Using the same blood draw, the study looked at two additional independent replicas of 1 million unique cDNA reads for two donors, one aged 18 to 29 and the other aged 80 or older.

Measured from the cysteine to the phenylalanine, the CDR3 is 15 residues long. Only CDR3 DNA is held: 45 bases, read in frame from base 1. V trim: 0 bases; J trim: 5 bases; unmatched bases: 3. The germline V gene specifies SGHRS as CDR1 and YFSETQ as CDR2. Summary of the overall study and its limitations: Total diversity estimates from one million sequenced T cells were considered lower bounds and underestimates. Since profiling was done on bulk unsorted PBMCs, naive and antigen-experienced compartments could not be conclusively compared. Compared with the aged group, the long-lived group had more naive CD4+ T cells, fewer expanded clones and increased TCR diversity, suggesting age selection. As age increased, observed TCR beta diversity per million T cells dropped in a roughly linear way, and a significant reduction was already evident by age approximately 40. The CMV infection status of donors was not known, potentially confounding age-related changes in expanded clonotypes. There was a strong correlation between observed TCR beta diversity and the percentage of naive T cells measured by flow cytometry.

Of note for this clonotype: No cognate antigen has been identified for it. Base quality data are lacking; no much larger clone is found one base away.

Library preparation used 5' RACE. These reads were obtained on an Illumina HiSeq 2500. A second PCR of about 6 to 11 cycles was run with a J-beta primer mix and a sample-barcoded 5' primer. A unique molecular identifier was introduced onto each TCR beta cDNA molecule by a template-switch 5' adaptor carrying 12 random nucleotides. At least 2.5 million CDR3-containing paired-end reads were obtained from each sample. First-strand cDNA synthesis was performed from all RNA using the Mint cDNA synthesis kit, with priming by a TRBC-specific oligonucleotide. After uracil-DNA glycosylase treatment, a first 18-cycle PCR used universal primers M1SS and BC2_uni_R on all cDNA. In the source study's methods: For normalization, 1 million high-quality reads, each with a distinct molecular identifier, were randomly selected from each sample. Reads with shared molecular identifiers were discarded instead of being binned into consensus sequences. MiTCR, set to a Q25 quality threshold and the strictest error-elimination algorithm, was used for CDR3 identification, clonotype clustering and error correction. A nonparametric unseen species model with Euler transformation was used to estimate a lower bound on total TCR beta diversity. The public reads were reanalyzed by TCRdb: fastp trimming at Q25, MiXCR alignment, in-frame beta chains only. Every distinct CDR3 protein forms one entry, paired with its most common genes and DNA. It is TCRdb's table, rather than the study itself, that gives the V and J calls and clone size. This sample comprises about 630,000 distinct CDR3 sequences, over 20% of them detected only once. 3.5% to 4% of the sample is taken by the ten largest.

Donors were 30 to 45 systemically healthy Caucasian individuals from Russia aged roughly 6 to 100 years. About 9.1 milliliters of peripheral blood were collected from each donor into EDTA-treated Vacutainer tubes. Ficoll-Paque density-gradient centrifugation was used to isolate PBMCs, with at least 6.5 million per sample. Total RNA was extracted from PBMCs with Trizol reagent, with at least 5.5 micrograms obtained per sample. For every donor, flow cytometry on a PBMC aliquot measured the percentage of naive CD45RAhigh/CD27high T cells. The sequence joins TRBV5-1 to TRBJ2-2; 8 middle bases align to TRBD1. The sample comprised blood. This receptor was identified in a man in his 70s in good health. The CDR3 has the sequence CASSLGTGMTGELFF. The bases are TGCGCCAGCAGCTTGGGGACAGGGATGACCGGGGAGCTGTTTTTT.